This T cell receptor (beta chain) was identified in a study of post-analysis software for immune sequencing data. Study findings and constraints: Patients had higher frequencies than controls of five TRBV segments, including TRBV5-6, TRBV5-1 and TRBV20-1.

Looked up from germline, CDR1 is SGHVS and CDR2 is FQNEAQ. The length of the CDR3 is 18 residues. V was cut by 2 bases and J by 0 bases, with 14 bases left in between. Presence of unique molecular identifiers characterized the TCR beta cDNA libraries. Using its own MiXCR run on the PCR reads, TCRdb lists one record per CDR3 protein. The sample records more than 450,000 distinct CDR3 sequences, 44% being singletons. With respect to this clonotype: What it binds is unknown.

This receptor was taken from a girl between 5 and 17 years old with multiple sclerosis. The sequenced sample was blood. The gene calls are TRBV7-8 and TRBJ2-6; perhaps TRBD1 as D (5 bases). The CDR3 DNA sequence: TGTGCCAGCAGCTTACCTTTGACAGCGAGCTCTGGGGCCAACGTCCTGACTTTC. Amino acids: CASSLPLTASSGANVLTF. Variable domain in full (rest from reference TRBV7-8 and TRBJ2-6): GAGVSQSPRYKVAKRGQDVALRCDPISGHVSLFWYQQALGQGPEFLTYFQNEAQLDKSGLPSDRFFAERPEGSVSTLKIQRTQQEDSAVYLCASSLPLTASSGANVLTFGAGSRLTVL.